This T cell receptor (beta chain) stems from a study of somatic mutations in cytotoxic T cells in rheumatoid arthritis (dated by TCRdb to the late 2010s). In the study overall: Peripheral blood (around 31 ml EDTA) was collected from patients immediately after diagnosis and before any treatment began. Some T-cell populations stained with V beta antibodies were sorted by flow on a FACSAria II or Sony SH800 to nearly 100% purity, with sorted V beta1+ cells additionally subjected to TCRB sequencing. Patient and control groups had essentially identical median ages. In newly diagnosed rheumatoid arthritis without treatment, the study examined if expanded CD8+ T-cell clones harbor somatic mutations, relying on TCRB deep sequencing to characterize clonality. TCRB deep sequencing covered 65 to 80 patients with rheumatoid arthritis along with 15 to 25 healthy controls. Broad study findings and their caveats: An increase of CD8+ clonality with age was seen in patients (Spearman r of about 0.45) but not in healthy controls. In about an eighth of the roughly 60 patients the largest CD8+ clone exceeded 20% of CD8+ cells, and several identical CD8+ TCRB sequences were shared between blood and synovial fluid. CD8+ T-cell clonality did not differ significantly between rheumatoid arthritis patients and age-matched healthy controls. The slight TRBV07 underrepresentation in patients was not adjusted for multiple comparisons. The expanded CD8+ clones had unknown antigen targets, and not appearing in virus-specific databases did not rule out that they were virus-specific.

Notes on this clone: It has no known antigen specificity. Qualities for individual bases were not recorded, and no much larger clone is one base off.

V was cut back by 5 bases and J by 6 bases, leaving a gap of 15 bases between them. The CDR1 and CDR2 encoded by the germline V gene are SGHVS and FNYEAQ. Including the terminal cysteine and phenylalanine, the CDR3 comprises 14 residues. The only DNA kept is the CDR3, 42 bases in frame from the first base. Sequencing of TCRB CDR3 was done on genomic DNA with the immunoSEQ assay. In the authors' own workflow: Published virus-specific TCRB sequences were compared with patient CD8+ clones larger than 1%, and only a few matches were found. Nothing other than productive TCRB rearrangements was included in the analyses. A clone was defined by a unique TCRB CDR3 sequence, and clonality was computed as a productive clonality index based on Shannon entropy. To calculate repertoire overlap between two samples, the template counts of each clone were considered relative to each sample's total templates. V-gene usage measured by flow cytometry correlated with TCRB sequencing V-gene usage, with a Spearman r of about 0.61. TCRdb mirrors the immuneACCESS table, restricted to in-frame sequences. Some clones are absent from its copies; in checked studies, under half trace to an unresolved V gene, and the reason for the others is unknown. V and J calls and clone size come straight from that table; D and trimming were deduced from the DNA. Across this sample there are under 20,000 clones, with roughly 85% seen only once. Jointly, the top ten make up about 7% of the sample.

On an AutoMACS, CD4+ and CD8+ cells were isolated via positive magnetic bead selection, and their purity was verified by flow cytometry. Clonal expansions were first screened by flow cytometry with a TCR V beta antibody panel, then characterized by TCRB deep sequencing of sorted CD8+ fractions. Peripheral blood mononuclear cells were isolated by Ficoll-Paque PLUS density gradient separation. DNA was extracted from CD4-enriched, CD8-enriched or PBMC samples with Nucleospin Tissue or Tissue XS kits and quantified with a Qubit 2.0 fluorometer. Sequencing was done on a sample of CD8+ T cells sorted from blood. The receptor was isolated from a woman in her thirties or forties with rheumatoid arthritis. This receptor chain uses TRBV7-6 and TRBJ2-3, and possibly TRBD1, on 6 matching bases. The sequenced DNA: TGTGCCAGCAGCCCCCCACTTAGGGGGGATACGCAGTATTTT. The translation is CASSPPLRGDTQYF. Extended through the reference TRBV7-6 and TRBJ2-3 proteins, this CDR3 yields the full variable domain: GAGVSQSPRYKVTKRGQDVALRCDPISGHVSLYWYRQALGQGPEFLTYFNYEAQQDKSGLPNDRFSAERPEGSISTLTIQRTEQRDSAMYRCASSPPLRGDTQYFGPGTRLTVL.